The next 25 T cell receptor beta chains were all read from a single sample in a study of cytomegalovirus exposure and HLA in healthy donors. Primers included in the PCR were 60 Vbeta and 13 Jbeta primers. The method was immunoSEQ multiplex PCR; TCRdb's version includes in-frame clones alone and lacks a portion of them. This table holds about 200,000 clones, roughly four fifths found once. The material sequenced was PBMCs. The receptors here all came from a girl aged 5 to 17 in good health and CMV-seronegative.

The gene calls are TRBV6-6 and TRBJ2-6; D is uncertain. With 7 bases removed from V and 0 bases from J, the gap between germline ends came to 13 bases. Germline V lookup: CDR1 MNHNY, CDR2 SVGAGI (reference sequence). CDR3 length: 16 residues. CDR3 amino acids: CASTFPQSSGANVLTF. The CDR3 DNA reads TGTGCCAGCACCTTTCCTCAGTCCTCTGGGGCCAACGTCCTGACTTTC.

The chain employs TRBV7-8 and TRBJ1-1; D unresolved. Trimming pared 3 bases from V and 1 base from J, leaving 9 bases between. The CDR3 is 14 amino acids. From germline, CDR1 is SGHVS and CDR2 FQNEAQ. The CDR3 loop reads CASSFTSGNTEAFF. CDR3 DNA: TGTGCCAGCAGCTTTACCTCCGGGAACACTGAAGCTTTCTTT.

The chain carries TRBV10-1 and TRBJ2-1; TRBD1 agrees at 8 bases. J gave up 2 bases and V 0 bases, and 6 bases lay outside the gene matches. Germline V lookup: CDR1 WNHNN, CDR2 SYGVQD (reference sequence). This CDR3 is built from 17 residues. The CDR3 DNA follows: TGCGCCAGCAGTGAGTCGAAGGGCAGGGGGCCCTACAATGAGCAGTTCTTC. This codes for CASSESKGRGPYNEQFF.

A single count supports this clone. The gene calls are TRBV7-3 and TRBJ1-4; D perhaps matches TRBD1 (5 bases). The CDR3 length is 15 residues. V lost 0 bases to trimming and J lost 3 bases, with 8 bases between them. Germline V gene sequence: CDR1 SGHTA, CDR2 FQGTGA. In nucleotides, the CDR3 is TGTGCCAGCAGCTTAACACCAGGGCCTAATGAAAAACTGTTTTTT. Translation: CASSLTPGPNEKLFF.

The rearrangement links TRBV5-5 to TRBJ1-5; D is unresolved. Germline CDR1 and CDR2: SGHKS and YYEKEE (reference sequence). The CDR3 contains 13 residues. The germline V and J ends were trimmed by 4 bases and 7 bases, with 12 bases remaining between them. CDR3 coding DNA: TGTGCCAGCAGCGCCTTCCTTGGCCAGCCCCAGCATTTT. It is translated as CASSAFLGQPQHF.

DNA of the CDR3: TGTGCCAGCAGCTTAAGCGCCCTCAGCACAGATACGCAGTATTTT. Its translation: CASSLSALSTDTQYF. The V call is TRBV7-3, the J call TRBJ2-3; D is unclear. Germline values: CDR1 SGHTA, CDR2 FQGTGA. The V end was cut by 1 base, the J end by 0 bases, with 8 bases between. CDR3 length: 15 residues.

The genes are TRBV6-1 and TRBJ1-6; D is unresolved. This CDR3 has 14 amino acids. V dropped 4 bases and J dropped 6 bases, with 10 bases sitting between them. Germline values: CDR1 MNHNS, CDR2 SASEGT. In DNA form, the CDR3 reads TGTGCCAGCAGTGGACCGACTATTAATTCACCCCTCCACTTT. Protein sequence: CASSGPTINSPLHF.

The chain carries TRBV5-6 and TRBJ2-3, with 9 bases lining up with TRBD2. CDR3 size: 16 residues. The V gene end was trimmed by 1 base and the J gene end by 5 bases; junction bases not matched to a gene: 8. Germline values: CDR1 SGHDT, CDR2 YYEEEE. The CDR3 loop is CASSLSSAGGIDTQYF. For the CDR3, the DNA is TGTGCCAGCAGCTTGAGCTCGGCGGGGGGGATAGATACGCAGTATTTT.

CDR3 sequence reads: CASSAGVSYEQYF. The DNA of the CDR3 is TGTGCCAGCAGCGCGGGGGTCTCCTACGAGCAGTACTTC. This chain uses TRBV5-6 with TRBJ2-7, with 7 bases that match TRBD2. The CDR3 has 13 residues. J gave up 0 bases and V 4 bases, and 1 base lay outside the gene matches. CDR1 is SGHDT, CDR2 YYEEEE, per germline.

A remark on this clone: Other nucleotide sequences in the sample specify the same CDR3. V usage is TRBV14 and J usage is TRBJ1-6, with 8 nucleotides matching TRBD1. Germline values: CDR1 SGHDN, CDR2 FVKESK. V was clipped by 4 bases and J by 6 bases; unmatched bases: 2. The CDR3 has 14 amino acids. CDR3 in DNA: TGTGCCAGCAGCCCAGGACAGGGTAATTCACCCCTCCACTTT. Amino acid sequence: CASSPGQGNSPLHF.

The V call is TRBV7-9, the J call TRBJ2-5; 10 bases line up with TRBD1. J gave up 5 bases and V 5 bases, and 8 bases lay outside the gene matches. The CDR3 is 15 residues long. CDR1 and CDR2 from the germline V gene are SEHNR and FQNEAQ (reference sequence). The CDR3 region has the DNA TGTGCCAGCAGCCTGGGACAGGGGTTACTTGAGACCCAGTACTTC. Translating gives CASSLGQGLLETQYF.

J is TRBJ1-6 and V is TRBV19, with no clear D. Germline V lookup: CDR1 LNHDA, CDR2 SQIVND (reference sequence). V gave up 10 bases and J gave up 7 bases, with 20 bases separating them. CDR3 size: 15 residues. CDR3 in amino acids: CATRGGIGLNSPLHF. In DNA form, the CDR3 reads TGTGCCACGAGAGGCGGCATCGGCCTCAATTCACCCCTCCACTTT.

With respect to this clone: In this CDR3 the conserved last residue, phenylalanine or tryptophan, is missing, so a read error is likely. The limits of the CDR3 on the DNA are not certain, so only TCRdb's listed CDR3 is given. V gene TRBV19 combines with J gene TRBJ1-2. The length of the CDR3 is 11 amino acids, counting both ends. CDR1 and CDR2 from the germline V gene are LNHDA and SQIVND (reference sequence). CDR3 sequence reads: CASSMGFVRAI.

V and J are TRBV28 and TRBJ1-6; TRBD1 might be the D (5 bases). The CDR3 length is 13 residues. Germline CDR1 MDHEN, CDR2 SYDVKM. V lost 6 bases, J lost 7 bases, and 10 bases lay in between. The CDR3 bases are TGTGCCAGCAGGGGGCTGGGAAATTCACCCCTCCACTTT. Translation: CASRGLGNSPLHF. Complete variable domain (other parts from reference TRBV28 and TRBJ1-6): DVKVTQSSRYLVKRTGEKVFLECVQDMDHENMFWYRQDPGLGLRLIYFSYDVKMKEKGDIPEGYSVSREKKERFSLILESASTNQTSMYLCASRGLGNSPLHFGNGTRLTVT.

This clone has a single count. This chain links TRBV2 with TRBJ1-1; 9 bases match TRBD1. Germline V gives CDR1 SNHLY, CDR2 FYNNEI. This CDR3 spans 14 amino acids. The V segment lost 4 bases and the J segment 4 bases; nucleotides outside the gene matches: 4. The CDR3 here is CASSGDRARTEAFF. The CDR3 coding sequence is TGTGCCAGCAGTGGGGACAGGGCCCGCACTGAAGCTTTCTTT.

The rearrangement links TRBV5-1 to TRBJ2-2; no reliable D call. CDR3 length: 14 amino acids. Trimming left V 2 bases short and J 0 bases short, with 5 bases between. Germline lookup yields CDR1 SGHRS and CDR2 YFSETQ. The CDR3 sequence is CASSFQANTGELFF. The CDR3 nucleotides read TGCGCCAGCAGCTTTCAGGCGAACACCGGGGAGCTGTTTTTT.

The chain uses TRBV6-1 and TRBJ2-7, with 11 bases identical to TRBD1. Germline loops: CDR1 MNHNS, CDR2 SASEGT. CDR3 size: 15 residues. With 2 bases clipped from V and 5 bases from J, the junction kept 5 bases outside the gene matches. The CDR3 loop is CASSEMGQGVDEQYF. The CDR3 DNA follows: TGTGCCAGCAGTGAAATGGGACAGGGGGTCGACGAGCAGTACTTC.

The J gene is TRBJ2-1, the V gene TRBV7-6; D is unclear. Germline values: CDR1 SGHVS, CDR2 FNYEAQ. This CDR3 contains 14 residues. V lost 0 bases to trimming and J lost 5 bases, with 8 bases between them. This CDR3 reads CASSLALADNEQFF. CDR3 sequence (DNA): TGTGCCAGCAGCTTAGCTCTGGCCGACAATGAGCAGTTCTTC.

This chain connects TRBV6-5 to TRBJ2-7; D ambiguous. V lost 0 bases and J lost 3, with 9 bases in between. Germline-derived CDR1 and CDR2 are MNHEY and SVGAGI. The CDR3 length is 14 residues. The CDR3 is CASSYSSADYEQYF. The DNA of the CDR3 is TGTGCCAGCAGTTACTCCTCCGCAGACTACGAGCAGTACTTC.

Here the CDR3 reads CASSIRLAGGFNEQFF. CDR3 nucleotide sequence: TGTGCCAGTAGTATCCGGCTAGCGGGAGGATTCAATGAGCAGTTCTTC. The chain carries TRBV19 and TRBJ2-1; 11 bases agree with TRBD2. Trimming cost V 3 bases and J 6 bases; bases outside gene matches: 7. This CDR3 is built from 16 residues. Germline CDR1 LNHDA, CDR2 SQIVND (reference sequence).

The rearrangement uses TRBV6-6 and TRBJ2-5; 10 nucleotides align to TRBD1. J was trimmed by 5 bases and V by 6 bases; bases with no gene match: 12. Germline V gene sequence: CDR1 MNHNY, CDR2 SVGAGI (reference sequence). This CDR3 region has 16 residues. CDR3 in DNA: TGTGCCAGCAGGGTGGGGACAGGGGTTGTTTTGGAGACCCAGTACTTC. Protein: CASRVGTGVVLETQYF.

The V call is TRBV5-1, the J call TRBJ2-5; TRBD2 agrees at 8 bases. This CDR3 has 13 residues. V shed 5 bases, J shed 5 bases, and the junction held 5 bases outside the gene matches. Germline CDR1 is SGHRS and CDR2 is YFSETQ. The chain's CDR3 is CASRYSGEETQYF. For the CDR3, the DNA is TGCGCCAGCAGATATAGCGGGGAGGAGACCCAGTACTTC.

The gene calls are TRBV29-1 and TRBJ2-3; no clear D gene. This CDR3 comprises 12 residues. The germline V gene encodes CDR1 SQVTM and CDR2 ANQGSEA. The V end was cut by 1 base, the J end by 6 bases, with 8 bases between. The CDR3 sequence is CSVEGARDTQYF. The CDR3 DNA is TGCAGCGTTGAAGGGGCCCGGGATACGCAGTATTTT.

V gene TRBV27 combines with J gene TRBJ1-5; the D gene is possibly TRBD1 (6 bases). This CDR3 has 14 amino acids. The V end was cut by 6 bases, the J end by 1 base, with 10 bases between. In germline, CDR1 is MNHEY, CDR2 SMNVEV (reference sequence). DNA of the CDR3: TGTGCCAGCAGGTCTGGGACAAGCAATCAGCCCCAGCATTTT. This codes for CASRSGTSNQPQHF.

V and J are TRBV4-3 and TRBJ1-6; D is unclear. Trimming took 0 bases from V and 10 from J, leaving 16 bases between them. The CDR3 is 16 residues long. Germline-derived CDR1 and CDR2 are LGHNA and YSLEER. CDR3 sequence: CASSQEVGLAHSPLHF. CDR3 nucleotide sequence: TGCGCCAGCAGCCAAGAAGTCGGACTCGCCCACTCACCCCTCCACTTT.